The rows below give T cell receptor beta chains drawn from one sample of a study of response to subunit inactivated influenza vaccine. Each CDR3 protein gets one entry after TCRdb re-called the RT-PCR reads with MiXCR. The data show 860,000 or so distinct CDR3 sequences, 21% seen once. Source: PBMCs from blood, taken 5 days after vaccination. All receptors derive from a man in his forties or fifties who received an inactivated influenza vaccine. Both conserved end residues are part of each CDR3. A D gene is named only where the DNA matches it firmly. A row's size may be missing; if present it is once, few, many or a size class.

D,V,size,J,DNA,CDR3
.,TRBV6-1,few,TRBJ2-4,TGTGCCAGCAGTGAACGGACAGTTCTAGCCAAAAACATTCAGTACTTC,CASSERTVLAKNIQYF
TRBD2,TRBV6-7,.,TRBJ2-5,TGTGCCAGCAGACACTTAGCGGGGCCCCAAGAGACCCAGTACTTC,CASRHLAGPQETQYF
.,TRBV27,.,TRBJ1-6,TGTGCCAGCAGTTCGGACACCCCGTATAATTCACCCCTCCACTTT,CASSSDTPYNSPLHF
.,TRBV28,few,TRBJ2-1,TGTGCCAGCAGTCGGACACTAAAGTACAATGAGCAGTTCTTC,CASSRTLKYNEQFF
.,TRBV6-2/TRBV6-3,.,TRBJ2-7,TGTGCCAGCAGTTTCAGAGCCTACGAGCAGTACTTC,CASSFRAYEQYF
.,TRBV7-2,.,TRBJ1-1,TGTGCCAGCGCCAGGCGCGGAAACACTGAAGCTTTCTTT,CASARRGNTEAFF
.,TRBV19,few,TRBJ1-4,TGTGCCAGTAATGAAGCAACTAATGAAAAACTGTTTTTT,CASNEATNEKLFF
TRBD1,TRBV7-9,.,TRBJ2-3,TGTGCCAGCAGCAAACCGGGACAGGGGGTCCCAGATACGCAGTATTTT,CASSKPGQGVPDTQYF
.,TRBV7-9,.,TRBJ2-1,TGTGCCAGCAGCTTCGCCCAGCCAACGCAGTTCTTC,CASSFAQPTQFF
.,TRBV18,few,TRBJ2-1,TGTGCCAGCTCACCACCAGGGGCAGGTGAGCAGTTCTTC,CASSPPGAGEQFF
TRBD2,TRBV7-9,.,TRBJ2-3,TGTGCCAGCAGCTTTAGACCAGCGGGGGTTGGAGATACGCAGTATTTT,CASSFRPAGVGDTQYF
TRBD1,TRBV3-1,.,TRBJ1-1,TGTGCCAGCAGCAGTGAACAGGGGATGAACACTGAAGCTTTCTTT,CASSSEQGMNTEAFF
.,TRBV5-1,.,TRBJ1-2,TGCGCCAGCAGCAGGACCCCTTCGGATGTCTATGGCTACACCTTC,CASSRTPSDVYGYTF
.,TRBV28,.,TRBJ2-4,TGTGCCAGCAGTTCGCCCCAGCTAAACAAAAACATTCAGTACTTC,CASSSPQLNKNIQYF
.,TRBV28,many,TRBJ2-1,TGTGCCAGCAGAAGGGGTCTCGAAGGGTTCTTC,CASRRGLEGFF
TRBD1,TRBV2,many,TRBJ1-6,TGTGCCAGCAAGCTGGACAGGGCCAATTCACCCCTCCACTTT,CASKLDRANSPLHF
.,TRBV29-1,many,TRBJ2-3,TGCAGCGTCGCCGTGGTGAGCAGCACAGATACGCAGTATTTT,CSVAVVSSTDTQYF
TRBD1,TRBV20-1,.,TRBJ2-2,TGCAGTGCTACGGGACAGTACACGAACACCGGGGAGCTGTTTTTT,CSATGQYTNTGELFF
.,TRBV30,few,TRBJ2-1,TGTGCCTGGGGAGGGGATGAGCAGTTCTTC,CAWGGDEQFF
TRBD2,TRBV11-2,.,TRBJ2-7,TGTGCCAGCAGCTTAGGCGTGGGACTAGCGGCCCACGAGCAGTACTTC,CASSLGVGLAAHEQYF
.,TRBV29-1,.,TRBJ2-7,TGCAGCGTTGAGGAAACAAAGACCTACGAGCAGTACTTC,CSVEETKTYEQYF
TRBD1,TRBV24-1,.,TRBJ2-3,TGTGCCACCAGTGATTTCGGACAGGGACGCGCAGATACGCAGTATTTT,CATSDFGQGRADTQYF
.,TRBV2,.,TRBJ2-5,TGTGCCAGCAGTGAAGCACCGAGGGGGGGAGAGACCCAGTACTTC,CASSEAPRGGETQYF
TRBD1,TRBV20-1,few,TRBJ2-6,TGCAGTGCTAGAAGCATGACAGGGGGAAATTTGGCCAACGTCCTGACTTTC,CSARSMTGGNLANVLTF
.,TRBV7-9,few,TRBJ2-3,TGTGCCAGCAGCTTAGGCGAGCGGAGCACAGATACGCAGTATTTT,CASSLGERSTDTQYF
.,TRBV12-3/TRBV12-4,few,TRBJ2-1,TGTGCCAGCAGACCGCGACGCTTGAGCTCCTACAATGAGCAGTTCTTC,CASRPRRLSSYNEQFF
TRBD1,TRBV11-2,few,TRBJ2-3,TGTGCCAGCAGGCTCCGGGCCGGGATTGTGGGGACAGGGGGCACAGATACGCAGTATTTT,CASRLRAGIVGTGGTDTQYF